This TCR beta chain comes out of a study of cytomegalovirus exposure and HLA in healthy donors. This PCR relied on a set of 60 Vbeta primers and 13 Jbeta primers. The protocol was immunoSEQ multiplex PCR, while the TCRdb copy is restricted to in-frame clones and leaves out a portion. The sample table sets out some 72,000 clones. Sequencing input: PBMCs. This receptor was taken from a boy between 5 and 17 years old in good health and CMV-seronegative.

CDR3 amino acids: CASSRDRHTEAFF. CDR3 sequence (DNA): TGTGCCAGTAGCCGGGACAGGCACACTGAAGCTTTCTTT. The chain is built from TRBV19 and TRBJ1-1; 8 nucleotides match TRBD1. The CDR3 is made up of 13 amino acids. Germline trimming cut 6 bases from V and 3 bases from J; bases unmatched to any gene: 3. In germline, CDR1 is LNHDA, CDR2 SQIVND (reference sequence). Based on the CDR3 plus reference TRBV19 and TRBJ1-1, the full variable domain is DGGITQSPKYLFRKEGQNVTLSCEQNLNHDAMYWYRQDPGQGLRLIYYSQIVNDFQKGDIAEGYSVSREKKESFPLTVTSAQKNPTAFYLCASSRDRHTEAFFGQGTRLTVV.